This is a list of T cell receptor beta chains from one sample in a study of post-analysis software for immune sequencing data. TCRdb re-analysed the PCR reads in MiXCR, keeping a single row per CDR3 protein. Of about 380,000 distinct CDR3 sequences listed, approximately 38% are singletons. Sequenced material: blood. Source of these receptors: a girl between 10 and 17 years old with multiple sclerosis. The CDR3 runs from the conserved cysteine through the conserved F or W. The D gene is left open where the match is weak. Rows give clone size only sometimes, using once, few, many, or a class for an expanded clone.

clone_size: .
d_call: .
j_call: TRBJ2-5
v_call: TRBV7-9
cdr3_nt: TGTGCCAGCGGCTTGATCCAGGGTGGCCAAGAGACCCAGTACTTC
cdr3_aa: CASGLIQGGQETQYF

clone_size: .
d_call: TRBD1
j_call: TRBJ2-7
v_call: TRBV6-5
cdr3_nt: TGTGCCAGCAGTTACTCGCTAACAGGGGGCTACGAGCAGTACTTC
cdr3_aa: CASSYSLTGGYEQYF

clone_size: .
d_call: TRBD1
j_call: TRBJ1-1
v_call: TRBV11-2
cdr3_nt: TGTGCCAGCAGCTCCTGGCAGGGGGTAATGAACACTGGAGCTTTCTTT
cdr3_aa: CASSSWQGVMNTGAFF

clone_size: few
d_call: .
j_call: TRBJ2-6
v_call: TRBV5-1
cdr3_nt: TGCGCCAGCAGCCCTGGGGGGACACCTTCTCTCGGGGCCAACGTCCTGACTTTC
cdr3_aa: CASSPGGTPSLGANVLTF

clone_size: .
d_call: TRBD1
j_call: TRBJ1-6
v_call: TRBV20-1
cdr3_nt: TGCAGTGCTAGACGGTGGGGGACAGGGGGTTCACCCCTCCACTTT
cdr3_aa: CSARRWGTGGSPLHF

clone_size: .
d_call: .
j_call: TRBJ2-7
v_call: TRBV29-1
cdr3_nt: TGCAGCGTTGAAGGGACAGACACCTACGAGCAGTACTTC
cdr3_aa: CSVEGTDTYEQYF

clone_size: .
d_call: TRBD1
j_call: TRBJ2-1
v_call: TRBV5-1
cdr3_nt: TGCGCCAGCAGTCCGGGACAGGGGGCGAATGAGCAGTTCTTC
cdr3_aa: CASSPGQGANEQFF

clone_size: .
d_call: .
j_call: TRBJ2-3
v_call: TRBV20-1
cdr3_nt: TGCAGTGCTAGACTAGCAAGGGGCACAGATACGCAGTATTTT
cdr3_aa: CSARLARGTDTQYF

clone_size: few
d_call: .
j_call: TRBJ2-3
v_call: TRBV10-3
cdr3_nt: TGTGCCATCAGTGAGTCTCCGGGCTTGGGCACAGATACGCAGTATTTT
cdr3_aa: CAISESPGLGTDTQYF

clone_size: .
d_call: .
j_call: TRBJ1-2
v_call: TRBV5-1
cdr3_nt: TGCGCCAGCAGCTCACCAGGGCTGAACTATGGCTACACCTTC
cdr3_aa: CASSSPGLNYGYTF

clone_size: few
d_call: .
j_call: TRBJ1-5
v_call: TRBV5-8
cdr3_nt: TGTGCCAGCAGCCCGGGCTGGGCTACTAGCAATCAGCCCCAGCATTTT
cdr3_aa: CASSPGWATSNQPQHF

clone_size: .
d_call: .
j_call: TRBJ1-1
v_call: TRBV18
cdr3_nt: TGTGCCAGCTCACCACCACCGTCTACATATGAAGCTTTCTTT
cdr3_aa: CASSPPPSTYEAFF

clone_size: .
d_call: .
j_call: TRBJ2-3
v_call: TRBV4-2
cdr3_nt: TGTGCCAGCAGCCAAGGTAGCCCAGATACGCAGTATTTT
cdr3_aa: CASSQGSPDTQYF

clone_size: .
d_call: .
j_call: TRBJ1-5
v_call: TRBV6-2/TRBV6-3
cdr3_nt: TGTGCCAGCAGTAAGCTTGGACAGCAGCCCCAGCATTTT
cdr3_aa: CASSKLGQQPQHF

clone_size: .
d_call: TRBD1
j_call: TRBJ2-1
v_call: TRBV29-1
cdr3_nt: TGCAGCTCACGACAGGGGGCTTTGAATGAGCAGTTATTC
cdr3_aa: CSSRQGALNEQLF

clone_size: .
d_call: TRBD1
j_call: TRBJ2-7
v_call: TRBV7-6
cdr3_nt: TGTGCCAGCAGCTCCACAGGGGGTGAAAGCTCCTACGAGCAGTACTTC
cdr3_aa: CASSSTGGESSYEQYF

clone_size: .
d_call: TRBD1
j_call: TRBJ2-6
v_call: TRBV13
cdr3_nt: TGTGCCAGCAGCCATCCACAGGGGACCGGGGCCAACGTCCTGACTTTC
cdr3_aa: CASSHPQGTGANVLTF

clone_size: few
d_call: .
j_call: TRBJ2-7
v_call: TRBV4-1
cdr3_nt: TGCGCCAGCAGCCTCGAAGACAGGTCGACCTACGAGCAGTACTTC
cdr3_aa: CASSLEDRSTYEQYF

clone_size: .
d_call: .
j_call: TRBJ2-7
v_call: TRBV9
cdr3_nt: TGTGCCAGCAGCGTAGGTAGCACATCGGGTTCCTACGAGCAGTACTTC
cdr3_aa: CASSVGSTSGSYEQYF

clone_size: .
d_call: .
j_call: TRBJ1-5
v_call: TRBV6-6
cdr3_nt: TGTGCCAGCAGTTACCCCAGCGGGGAGAGGGATCAGCCCCAGCATTTT
cdr3_aa: CASSYPSGERDQPQHF

clone_size: .
d_call: TRBD1
j_call: TRBJ1-4
v_call: TRBV4-3
cdr3_nt: TGCGCCAGCAGCCAAGATAGAAGGGGGCTTTCGGGTGAAAAACTGTTTTTT
cdr3_aa: CASSQDRRGLSGEKLFF

clone_size: .
d_call: TRBD1
j_call: TRBJ1-4
v_call: TRBV20-1
cdr3_nt: TGCAGTGCTAGCCAGGGGGTCGATGAAAAACTGTTTTTT
cdr3_aa: CSASQGVDEKLFF

clone_size: many
d_call: .
j_call: TRBJ2-5
v_call: TRBV28
cdr3_nt: TGTGCCAGCAGTTCTTCTTCTGAAGCAGGAGAGACCCAGTACTTC
cdr3_aa: CASSSSSEAGETQYF

clone_size: .
d_call: TRBD2
j_call: TRBJ2-5
v_call: TRBV20-1
cdr3_nt: TGCAGTGCTAGAGAGCGGGGGGGCCTTGGAGAGACCCAGTACTTC
cdr3_aa: CSARERGGLGETQYF

clone_size: few
d_call: .
j_call: TRBJ2-1
v_call: TRBV27
cdr3_nt: TGTGCCAGCAGTTTCGGGGGCGGGGGTTACAATGAGCAGTTCTTC
cdr3_aa: CASSFGGGGYNEQFF

clone_size: .
d_call: TRBD1
j_call: TRBJ1-2
v_call: TRBV24-1
cdr3_nt: TGTGCCACCAGTGATCGCACAGGGGTTGGCTACACCTTC
cdr3_aa: CATSDRTGVGYTF

clone_size: .
d_call: TRBD2
j_call: TRBJ2-2
v_call: TRBV4-1
cdr3_nt: TGCGCCAGCAGCCCCTTGCAGCGGGGGAGGAACACCGGGGAGCTGTTTTTT
cdr3_aa: CASSPLQRGRNTGELFF

clone_size: .
d_call: .
j_call: TRBJ1-4
v_call: TRBV29-1
cdr3_nt: TGCAGCGTTGAAGATCAAAGTACCGCTACTAATGAAAAACTGTTTTTT
cdr3_aa: CSVEDQSTATNEKLFF

clone_size: few
d_call: .
j_call: TRBJ2-1
v_call: TRBV9
cdr3_nt: TGTGCCAGCAGCGTAGATTCGGGGTACTCCTACAATGAGCAGTTCTTC
cdr3_aa: CASSVDSGYSYNEQFF